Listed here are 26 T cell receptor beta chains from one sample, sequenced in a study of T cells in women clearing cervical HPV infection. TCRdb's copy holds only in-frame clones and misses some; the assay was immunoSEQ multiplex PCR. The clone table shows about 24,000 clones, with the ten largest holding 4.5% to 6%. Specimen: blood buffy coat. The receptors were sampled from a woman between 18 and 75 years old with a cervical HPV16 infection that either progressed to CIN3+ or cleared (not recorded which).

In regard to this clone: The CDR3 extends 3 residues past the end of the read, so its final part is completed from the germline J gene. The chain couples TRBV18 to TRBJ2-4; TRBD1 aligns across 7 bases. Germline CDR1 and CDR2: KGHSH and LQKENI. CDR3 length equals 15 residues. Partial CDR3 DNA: TGTGCCAGCTCACCAACCTCCGGGACAGACTATGGT. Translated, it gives CASSPTSGTDYG. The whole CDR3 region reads CASSPTSGTDYGQYF.

CDR3: CASADSPGRGTLQDEQFF. Partial CDR3 DNA: TGTGCCAGCGCCGATTCTCCCGGCAGGGGGACGCTACAGGATGAG. The V call is TRBV27, the J call TRBJ2-1, with 7 nucleotides matching TRBD1. Read sequence stops 3 residues before the CDR3 end, and the germline J gene provides the missing end. Germline loops: CDR1 MNHEY, CDR2 SMNVEV (reference sequence). The CDR3 totals 18 residues. V lost 8 bases and J lost 8; bases outside the gene matches: 24.

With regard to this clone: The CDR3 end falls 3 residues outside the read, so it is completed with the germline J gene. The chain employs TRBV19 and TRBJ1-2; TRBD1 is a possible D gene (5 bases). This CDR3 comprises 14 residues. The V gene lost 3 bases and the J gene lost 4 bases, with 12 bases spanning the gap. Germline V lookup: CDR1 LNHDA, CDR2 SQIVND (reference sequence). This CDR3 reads CASSMVGRAYGYTF. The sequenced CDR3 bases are TGTGCCAGTAGTATGGTCGGCAGGGCCTATGGC.

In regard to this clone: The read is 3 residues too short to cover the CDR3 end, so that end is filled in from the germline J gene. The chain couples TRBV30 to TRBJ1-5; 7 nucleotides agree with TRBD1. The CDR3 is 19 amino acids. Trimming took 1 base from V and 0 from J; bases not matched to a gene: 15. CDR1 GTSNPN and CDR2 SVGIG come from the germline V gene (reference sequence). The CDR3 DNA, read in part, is TGTGCCTGGAGTGCCCCGGGACAGACGCTTCTTTATAGCAATCAGCCC. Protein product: CAWSAPGQTLLYSNQP. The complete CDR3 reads CAWSAPGQTLLYSNQPQHF. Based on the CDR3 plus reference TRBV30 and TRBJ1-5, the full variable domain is SQTIHQWPATLVQPVGSPLSLECTVEGTSNPNLYWYRQAAGRGLQLLFYSVGIGQISSEVPQNLSASRPQDRQFILSSKKLLLSDSGFYLCAWSAPGQTLLYSNQPQHFGDGTRLSIL.

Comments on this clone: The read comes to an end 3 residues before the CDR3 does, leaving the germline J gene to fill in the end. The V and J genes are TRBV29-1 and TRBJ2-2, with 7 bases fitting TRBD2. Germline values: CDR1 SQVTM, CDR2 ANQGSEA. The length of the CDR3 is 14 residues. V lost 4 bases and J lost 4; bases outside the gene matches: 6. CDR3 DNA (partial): TGCAGCGTTGTTGGGGGGAGGGGCACCGGGGAG. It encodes CSVVGGRGTGE. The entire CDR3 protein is CSVVGGRGTGELFF.

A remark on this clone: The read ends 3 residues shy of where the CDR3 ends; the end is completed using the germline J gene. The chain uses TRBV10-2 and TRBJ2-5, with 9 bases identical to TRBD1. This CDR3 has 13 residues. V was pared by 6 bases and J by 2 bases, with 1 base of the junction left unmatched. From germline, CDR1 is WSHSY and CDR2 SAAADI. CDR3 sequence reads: CASRTGGQETQYF. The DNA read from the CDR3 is TGCGCCAGCAGGACAGGGGGACAAGAGACC.

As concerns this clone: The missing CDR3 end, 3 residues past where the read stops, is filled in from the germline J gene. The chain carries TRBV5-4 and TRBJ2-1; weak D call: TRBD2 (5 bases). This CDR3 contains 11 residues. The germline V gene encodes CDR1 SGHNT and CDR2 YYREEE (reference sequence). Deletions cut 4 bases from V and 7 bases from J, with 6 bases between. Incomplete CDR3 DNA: TGTGCCAGCAGCGGACTTAATGAG. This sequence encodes CASSGLNE. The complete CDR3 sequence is CASSGLNEQFF.

CDR3 loop: CSARSTSGSLSGVAQYF. The sequenced CDR3 bases are TGCAGTGCTAGGTCTACTAGCGGGAGCTTATCGGGGGTCGCG. The chain joins TRBV20-1 to TRBJ2-3, with 11 bases matching TRBD2. The read gets to within 3 residues of the CDR3 end, and the germline J gene fills in the rest. Germline V gene sequence: CDR1 DFQATT, CDR2 SNEGSKA (reference sequence). This CDR3 contains 17 residues.

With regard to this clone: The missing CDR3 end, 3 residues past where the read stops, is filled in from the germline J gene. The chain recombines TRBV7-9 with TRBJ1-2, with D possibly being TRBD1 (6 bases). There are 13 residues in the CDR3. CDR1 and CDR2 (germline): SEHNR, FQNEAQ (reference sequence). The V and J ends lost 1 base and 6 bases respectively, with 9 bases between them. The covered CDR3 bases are TGTGCCAGCAGCTTAGGGAGGGGGAATGGC. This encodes CASSLGRGNG. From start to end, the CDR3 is CASSLGRGNGYTF.

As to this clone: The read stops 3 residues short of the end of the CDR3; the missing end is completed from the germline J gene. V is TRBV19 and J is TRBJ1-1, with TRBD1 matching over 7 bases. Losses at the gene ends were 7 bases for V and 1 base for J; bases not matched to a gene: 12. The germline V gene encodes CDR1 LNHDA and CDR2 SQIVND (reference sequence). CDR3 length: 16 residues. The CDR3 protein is CASTRNSGTANTEAFF. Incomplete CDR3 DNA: TGTGCCAGTACCCGAAATTCCGGGACAGCGAACACTGAA.

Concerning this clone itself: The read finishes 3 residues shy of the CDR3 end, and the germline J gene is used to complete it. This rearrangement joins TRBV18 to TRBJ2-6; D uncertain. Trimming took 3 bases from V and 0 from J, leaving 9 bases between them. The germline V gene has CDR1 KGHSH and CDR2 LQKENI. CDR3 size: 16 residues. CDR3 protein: CASSPSRSSGANVLTF. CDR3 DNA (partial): TGTGCCAGCTCACCCTCCAGAAGCTCTGGGGCCAACGTC.

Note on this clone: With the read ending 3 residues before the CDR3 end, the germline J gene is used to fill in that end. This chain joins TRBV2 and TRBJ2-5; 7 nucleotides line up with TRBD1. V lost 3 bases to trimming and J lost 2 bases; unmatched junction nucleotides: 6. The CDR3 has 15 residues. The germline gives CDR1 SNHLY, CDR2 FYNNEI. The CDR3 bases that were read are TGTGCCAGCAGTGATATAGGACAGGCTCAAGAGACC. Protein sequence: CASSDIGQAQET. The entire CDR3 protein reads CASSDIGQAQETQYF.

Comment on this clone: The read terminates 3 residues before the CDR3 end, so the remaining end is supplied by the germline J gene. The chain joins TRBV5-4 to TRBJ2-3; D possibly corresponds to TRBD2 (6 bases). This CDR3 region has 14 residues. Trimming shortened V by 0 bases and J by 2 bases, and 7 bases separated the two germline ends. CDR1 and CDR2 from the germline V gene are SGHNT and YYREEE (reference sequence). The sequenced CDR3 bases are TGTGCCAGCAGCTTGGGGGGGGACACAGATACG. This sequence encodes CASSLGGDTDT. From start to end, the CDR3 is CASSLGGDTDTQYF.

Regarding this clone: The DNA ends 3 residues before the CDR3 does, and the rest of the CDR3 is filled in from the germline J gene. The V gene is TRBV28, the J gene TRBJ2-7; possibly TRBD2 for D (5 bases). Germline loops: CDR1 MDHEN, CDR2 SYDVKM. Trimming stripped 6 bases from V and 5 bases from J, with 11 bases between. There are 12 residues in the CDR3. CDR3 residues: CASRFLGDEQYF. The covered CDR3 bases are TGTGCCAGCAGGTTTCTCGGGGACGAG.

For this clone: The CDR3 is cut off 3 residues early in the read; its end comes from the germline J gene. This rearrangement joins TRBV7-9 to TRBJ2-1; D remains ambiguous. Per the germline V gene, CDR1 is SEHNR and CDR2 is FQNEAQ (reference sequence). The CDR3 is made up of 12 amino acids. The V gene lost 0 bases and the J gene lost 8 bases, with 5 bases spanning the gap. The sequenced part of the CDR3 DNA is TGTGCCAGCAGCTTAGCTCAGTATGAG. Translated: CASSLAQYE. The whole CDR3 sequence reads CASSLAQYEQFF.

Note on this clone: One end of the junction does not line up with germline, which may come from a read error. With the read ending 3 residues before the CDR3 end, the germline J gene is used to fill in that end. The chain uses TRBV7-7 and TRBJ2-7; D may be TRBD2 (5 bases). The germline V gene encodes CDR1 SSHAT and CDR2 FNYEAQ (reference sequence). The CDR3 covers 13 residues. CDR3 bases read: TGTGCTAGCAGCTTAAGCGGAAGCTACGAG. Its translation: CASSLSGSYE. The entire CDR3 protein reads CASSLSGSYEQYF.

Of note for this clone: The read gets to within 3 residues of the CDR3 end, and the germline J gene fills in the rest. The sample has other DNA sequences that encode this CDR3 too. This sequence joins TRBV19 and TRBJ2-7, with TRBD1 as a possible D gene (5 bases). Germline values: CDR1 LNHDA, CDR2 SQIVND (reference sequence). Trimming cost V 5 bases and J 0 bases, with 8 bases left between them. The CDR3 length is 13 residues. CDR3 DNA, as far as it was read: TGTGCCAGTAGTGTACAGGACTCCTACGAG. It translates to CASSVQDSYE. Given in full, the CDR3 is CASSVQDSYEQYF.

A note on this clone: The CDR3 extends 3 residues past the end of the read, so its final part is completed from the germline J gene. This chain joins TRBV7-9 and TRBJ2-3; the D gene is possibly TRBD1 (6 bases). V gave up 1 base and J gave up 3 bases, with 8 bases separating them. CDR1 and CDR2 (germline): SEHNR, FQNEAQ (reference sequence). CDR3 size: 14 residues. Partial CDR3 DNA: TGTGCCAGCAGCTTAGGGACAGATACAGATACG. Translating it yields CASSLGTDTDT. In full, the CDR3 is CASSLGTDTDTQYF.

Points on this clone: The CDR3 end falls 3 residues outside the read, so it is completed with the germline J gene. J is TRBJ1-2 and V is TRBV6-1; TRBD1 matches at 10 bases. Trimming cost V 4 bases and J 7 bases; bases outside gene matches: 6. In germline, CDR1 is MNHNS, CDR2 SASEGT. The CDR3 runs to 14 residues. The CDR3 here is CASSGDRGQTGYTF. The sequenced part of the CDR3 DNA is TGTGCCAGCAGTGGGGACAGGGGACAGACTGGC.

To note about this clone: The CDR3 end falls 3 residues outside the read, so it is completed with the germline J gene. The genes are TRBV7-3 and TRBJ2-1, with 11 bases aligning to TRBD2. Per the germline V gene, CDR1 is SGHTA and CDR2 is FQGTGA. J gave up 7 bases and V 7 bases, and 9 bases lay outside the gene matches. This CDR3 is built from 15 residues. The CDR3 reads CASKLAGGTRNEQFF. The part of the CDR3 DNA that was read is TGTGCCAGCAAGTTAGCGGGAGGGACGCGGAATGAG.

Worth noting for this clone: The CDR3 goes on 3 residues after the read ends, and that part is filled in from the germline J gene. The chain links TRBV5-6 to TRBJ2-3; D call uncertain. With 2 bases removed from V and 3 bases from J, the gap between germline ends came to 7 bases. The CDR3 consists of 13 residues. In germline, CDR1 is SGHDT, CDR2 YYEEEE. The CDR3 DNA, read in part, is TGTGCCAGCAGCTTAGCGCGGACAGATACG. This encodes CASSLARTDT. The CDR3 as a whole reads CASSLARTDTQYF.

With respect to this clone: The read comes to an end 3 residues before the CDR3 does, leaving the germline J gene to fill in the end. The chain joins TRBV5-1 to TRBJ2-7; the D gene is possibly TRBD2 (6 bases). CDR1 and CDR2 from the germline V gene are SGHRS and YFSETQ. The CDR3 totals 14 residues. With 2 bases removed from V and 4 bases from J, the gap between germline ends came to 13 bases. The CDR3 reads CASSFFGGRYEQYF. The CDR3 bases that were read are TGCGCCAGCAGCTTCTTTGGGGGGAGGTACGAG. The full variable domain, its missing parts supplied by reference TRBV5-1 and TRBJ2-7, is KAGVTQTPRYLIKTRGQQVTLSCSPISGHRSVSWYQQTPGQGLQFLFEYFSETQRNKGNFPGRFSGRQFSNSRSEMNVSTLELGDSALYLCASSFFGGRYEQYFGPGTRLTVT.

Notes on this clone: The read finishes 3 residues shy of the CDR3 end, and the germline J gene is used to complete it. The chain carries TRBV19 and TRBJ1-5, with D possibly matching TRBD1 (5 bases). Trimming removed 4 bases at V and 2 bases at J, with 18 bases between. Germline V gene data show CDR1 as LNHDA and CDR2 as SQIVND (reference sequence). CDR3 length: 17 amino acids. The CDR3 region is CASSTLGARQRNQPQHF. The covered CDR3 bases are TGTGCCAGTAGTACCTTAGGGGCTCGACAGCGCAATCAGCCC.

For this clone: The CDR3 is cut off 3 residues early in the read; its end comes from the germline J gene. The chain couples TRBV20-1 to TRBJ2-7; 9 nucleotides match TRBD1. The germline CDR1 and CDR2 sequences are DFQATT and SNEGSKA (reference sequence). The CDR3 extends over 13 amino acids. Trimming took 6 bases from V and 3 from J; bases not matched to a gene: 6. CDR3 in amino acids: CSAAGQGLYEQYF. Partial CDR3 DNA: TGCAGTGCCGCGGGACAGGGACTCTACGAG.

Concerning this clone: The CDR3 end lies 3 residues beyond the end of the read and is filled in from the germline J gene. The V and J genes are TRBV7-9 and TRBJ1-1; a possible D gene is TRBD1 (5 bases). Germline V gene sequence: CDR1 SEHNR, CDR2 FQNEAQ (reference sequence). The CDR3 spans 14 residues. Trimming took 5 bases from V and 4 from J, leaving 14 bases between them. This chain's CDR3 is CASSADRSGTEAFF. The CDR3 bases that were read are TGTGCCAGCAGCGCTGACAGAAGTGGCACTGAA.

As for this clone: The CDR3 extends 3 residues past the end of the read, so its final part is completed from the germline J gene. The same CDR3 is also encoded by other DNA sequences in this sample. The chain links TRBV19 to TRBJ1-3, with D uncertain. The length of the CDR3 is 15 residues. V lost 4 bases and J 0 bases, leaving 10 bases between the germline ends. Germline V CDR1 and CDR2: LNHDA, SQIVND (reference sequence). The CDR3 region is CASSSSQSSGNTIYF. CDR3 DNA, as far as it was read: TGTGCCAGTAGTAGTTCACAGAGCTCTGGAAACACC.